These 28 T cell receptor beta chains were all obtained from the same sample, sequenced in a study of metastatic and nonmetastatic thyroid tumors. TCRdb recomputed clones from the PCR reads via MiXCR. The profile shows about 35,000 clones, 15% to 20% of them singletons. Not a single patient had been given any form of treatment at any point before undergoing thyroid surgery. Input material: blood. The source of these receptors is a male donor with papillary thyroid cancer or a benign thyroid nodule (not recorded which). Some clones in this sample may be carry-over from other donors' samples.

This rearrangement joins TRBV5-1 to TRBJ2-1; D is possibly TRBD1 (5 bases). Per the germline V gene, CDR1 is SGHRS and CDR2 is YFSETQ. The CDR3 covers 13 residues. Trimming removed 2 bases from V and 3 bases from J, with 6 bases in between. CDR3 sequence: CASSFDSYNEQFF. The CDR3 DNA reads TGCGCCAGCAGCTTCGACAGCTACAATGAGCAGTTCTTC.

This chain links TRBV18 with TRBJ2-1; 7 bases are a match to TRBD2. V was clipped by 6 bases and J by 5 bases; unmatched bases: 4. The CDR3 is 13 residues long. Germline values: CDR1 KGHSH, CDR2 LQKENI. The CDR3 sequence: CASSGLGDNEQFF. In DNA form, the CDR3 reads TGTGCCAGCTCCGGACTAGGGGACAATGAGCAGTTCTTC.

J is TRBJ2-3 and V is TRBV12-3 or TRBV12-4; D remains ambiguous. V shed 0 bases and J shed 6 bases, with 4 bases lying between them. The CDR3 sequence is 12 residues long. The CDR3, as DNA: TGTGCCAGCAGTTTAGCGTTGGATACGCAGTATTTT. It specifies CASSLALDTQYF.

Only a few counts were recorded for this clone. The chain employs TRBV19 and TRBJ2-1; the D is unclear. The V and J ends lost 1 base and 10 bases respectively, with 8 bases between them. Germline V gives CDR1 LNHDA, CDR2 SQIVND (reference sequence). The CDR3 has 12 amino acids. The CDR3 protein is CASSIVSQEQFF. The DNA for the CDR3 is TGTGCCAGTAGTATAGTGTCACAGGAGCAGTTCTTC.

This clone was detected a few times. The chain employs TRBV6-2 or TRBV6-3 and TRBJ2-2, with 7 bases lining up with TRBD2. CDR3 length: 17 residues. Germline assignment: CDR1 MNHEY and CDR2 SVGEGT. The J segment lost 0 bases and the V segment lost 6 bases, leaving 10 bases of the junction unmatched. The CDR3 reads CASRYKLAHTNTGELFF. For the CDR3, the DNA is TGTGCCAGCAGGTACAAACTAGCGCACACGAACACCGGGGAGCTGTTTTTT.

This clone was counted many times. V usage is TRBV29-1 and J usage is TRBJ2-7, with D tentatively TRBD1 (6 bases). V was shortened by 8 bases and J by 0 bases, with 20 bases between the two germline ends. The CDR3 runs 15 residues. The germline CDR1 and CDR2 sequences are SQVTM and ANQGSEA. In DNA, the CDR3 is TGCAGCCCTTCACAACCAGGGGTTTTCTCCTACGAGCAGTACTTC. This sequence encodes CSPSQPGVFSYEQYF.

Many counts were recorded for this clone. This sequence joins TRBV7-3 and TRBJ2-3, with 14 bases aligning to TRBD2. The CDR3 sequence is 17 residues long. V lost 5 bases, J lost 5 bases, and 9 bases stayed unmatched. CDR1 SGHTA and CDR2 FQGTGA come from the germline V gene. DNA of the CDR3: TGTGCCAGCAGCGCCAGGACTAGCGGGGGGACGAAAGATACGCAGTATTTT. This sequence encodes CASSARTSGGTKDTQYF.

This clone was picked up many times. Written as DNA, the CDR3 is TGTGCCAGCAGCTTAGGGACAGTGAACACTGAAGCTTTCTTT. Its protein product is CASSLGTVNTEAFF. J is TRBJ1-1 and V is TRBV7-9; TRBD1 might be the D (6 bases). The ends were cut back, 1 base at V and 0 bases at J, with 6 bases in the middle. Germline CDR1 SEHNR, CDR2 FQNEAQ (reference sequence). The CDR3 runs to 14 residues.

The rearrangement uses TRBV10-3 and TRBJ2-1; 9 nucleotides align to TRBD2. This CDR3 comprises 15 residues. Germline V gene sequence: CDR1 ENHRY, CDR2 SYGVKD. V was clipped by 5 bases and J by 0 bases; unmatched bases: 2. CDR3 sequence: CAISRTSDSYNEQFF. The CDR3, as DNA: TGTGCCATCAGTAGGACTAGCGACTCCTACAATGAGCAGTTCTTC.

This clone has ten or more counts. The genes are TRBV30 and TRBJ1-4; D gene ambiguous. This CDR3 spans 13 amino acids. V was clipped by 0 bases and J by 7 bases, with 9 bases between them. Germline V gives CDR1 GTSNPN, CDR2 SVGIG (reference sequence). The CDR3 sequence: CAWSVELGEKLFF. DNA for the CDR3: TGTGCCTGGAGTGTTGAGCTAGGTGAAAAACTGTTTTTT.

This clone was counted at least ten times. Other DNA sequences in the same sample also yield this CDR3. V usage is TRBV19 and J usage is TRBJ2-1, with 7 bases aligning to TRBD2. The V segment lost 6 bases and the J segment 0 bases; nucleotides outside the gene matches: 8. The germline gives CDR1 LNHDA, CDR2 SQIVND (reference sequence). The CDR3 has 16 residues. As DNA, the CDR3 is TGTGCCAGTAGCCCGAGCGGGGCGAGCTCCTACAATGAGCAGTTCTTC. It codes for CASSPSGASSYNEQFF.

The chain is built from TRBV19 and TRBJ2-2; no definite D call. This CDR3 region has 13 residues. The germline CDR1 and CDR2 sequences are LNHDA and SQIVND (reference sequence). V lost 4 bases and J 7 bases, leaving 10 bases between the germline ends. CDR3 in amino acids: CASSTLVNGELFF. The CDR3 coding sequence is TGTGCCAGTAGTACCCTAGTCAACGGGGAGCTGTTTTTT.

This clone was picked up many times. The rearrangement uses TRBV5-4 and TRBJ2-2; D possibly corresponds to TRBD1 (6 bases). The CDR3 contains 15 residues. Germline V gene data show CDR1 as SGHNT and CDR2 as YYREEE (reference sequence). The germline V and J ends were trimmed by 5 bases and 5 bases, with 16 bases remaining between them. The CDR3 reads CASSLAGVKTGELFF. CDR3 sequence (DNA): TGTGCCAGCAGTTTAGCAGGGGTTAAAACCGGGGAGCTGTTTTTT.

This clone was recorded many times. The rearrangement joins TRBV9 to TRBJ2-2, with 7 bases lining up with TRBD2. The CDR3 covers 14 residues. Looked up from germline, CDR1 is SGDLS and CDR2 is YYNGEE. Losses at the gene ends were 4 bases for V and 6 bases for J; bases not matched to a gene: 6. The CDR3 region has the DNA TGTGCCAGCAGCCCCCGACTAGCCTCCGGGGAGCTGTTTTTT. It is translated as CASSPRLASGELFF.

At least ten counts were recorded for this clone. J is TRBJ1-2 and V is TRBV29-1; 9 nucleotides match TRBD1. CDR1 and CDR2 from the germline V gene are SQVTM and ANQGSEA. The CDR3 covers 13 residues. Trimming at V came to 7 bases and at J to 5 bases, leaving 8 bases not matched to a gene. The CDR3 bases are TGCAGCGCTTTTACAGGGGGCTGGTATGGCTACACCTTC. It is translated as CSAFTGGWYGYTF.

This clone was recorded many times. The chain links TRBV15 to TRBJ1-5; 9 bases line up with TRBD1. Germline assignment: CDR1 LNHNV and CDR2 YYDKDF (reference sequence). The CDR3 length is 18 residues. The V and J ends lost 3 bases and 2 bases, in that order; junction bases with no gene match: 11. The CDR3 nucleotides read TGTGCCACCAGCAGGTCCGGGACAGGGTTTTGGGGCAATCAGCCCCAGCATTTT. Amino acid sequence: CATSRSGTGFWGNQPQHF. Together with reference TRBV15 and TRBJ1-5, the CDR3 gives the full variable domain: DAMVIQNPRYQVTQFGKPVTLSCSQTLNHNVMYWYQQKSSQAPKLLFHYYDKDFNNEADTPDNFQSRRPNTSFCFLDIRSPGLGDTAMYLCATSRSGTGFWGNQPQHFGDGTRLSIL.

This clone was detected ten times or more. The rearrangement joins TRBV12-3 or TRBV12-4 to TRBJ2-7, with D hard to call. Trimming removed 6 bases from V and 3 bases from J, with 12 bases in between. The CDR3 loop spans 13 amino acids. CDR3 sequence reads: CASRLGRVYEQYF. The CDR3 region has the DNA TGTGCCAGCAGACTCGGTAGGGTCTACGAGCAGTACTTC.

This clone is labeled as medium-sized. V is TRBV6-2 or TRBV6-3 and J is TRBJ2-7; 7 nucleotides line up with TRBD1. CDR1 and CDR2 from the germline V gene are MNHEY and SVGEGT. Trimming removed 5 bases from V and 3 bases from J; junction bases left unmatched: 1. CDR3 length: 12 amino acids. CDR3 DNA sequence: TGTGCCAGCAGTGGGGACAGCTACGAGCAGTACTTC. Its protein is CASSGDSYEQYF.

This clone has more than one count but fewer than ten. The same CDR3 also results from other DNA sequences found in this sample. The J gene is TRBJ1-2, the V gene TRBV28; D may be TRBD1 (5 bases). Between the trimmed V and J ends, which lost 3 bases and 4 bases, there was a span of 15 bases. The CDR3 has 15 amino acids. The germline V gene has CDR1 MDHEN and CDR2 SYDVKM. CDR3 nucleotides: TGTGCCAGCAGTTTCCCAACAGGTGGCGGCTATGGCTACACCTTC. Translation gives CASSFPTGGGYGYTF.

J is TRBJ2-7 and V is TRBV6-1; D is possibly TRBD1 (6 bases). Germline loops: CDR1 MNHNS, CDR2 SASEGT. This CDR3 contains 15 residues. Trimming shortened V by 4 bases and J by 2 bases, and 15 bases separated the two germline ends. CDR3 residues: CASSAETGFTYEQYF. Written as DNA, the CDR3 is TGTGCCAGCAGTGCGGAGACAGGTTTCACCTACGAGCAGTACTTC.

This clone was found a few times. V gene TRBV6-5 combines with J gene TRBJ1-1, with 8 bases identical to TRBD1. V shed 8 bases and J 6 bases; nucleotides not matched to a gene: 11. This CDR3 contains 14 residues. Germline V CDR1 and CDR2: MNHEY, SVGAGI. CDR3 DNA sequence: TGTGCCAGCGTTTACACGACAGGGGAGGCTGAAGCTTTCTTT. Amino acids: CASVYTTGEAEAFF.

This clone was observed many times. This chain uses TRBV12-3 or TRBV12-4 with TRBJ1-5; a possible D gene is TRBD1 (5 bases). Trimming left V 1 base short and J 1 base short, with 11 bases between. The CDR3 totals 16 residues. The CDR3 DNA reads as TGTGCCAGCAGTTTAGACGGGACGTCAAGCAATCAGCCCCAGCATTTT. This codes for CASSLDGTSSNQPQHF.

This clone came up many times. CDR3 nucleotide sequence: TGTGCCAGCAGCGCCGACCCTGATCGGACAGGGGCGGCAGATACGCAGTATTTT. It is translated as CASSADPDRTGAADTQYF. The chain combines TRBV9 with TRBJ2-3; 9 nucleotides align to TRBD1. The length of the CDR3 is 18 residues. The trim removed 3 bases at V and 4 bases at J, leaving 15 bases unmatched. Germline values: CDR1 SGDLS, CDR2 YYNGEE.

This clone has only a few counts. The chain has TRBV28 and TRBJ2-3, with 9 positions matching TRBD2. The germline gives CDR1 MDHEN, CDR2 SYDVKM. Trimming took 5 bases from V and 2 from J; bases not matched to a gene: 5. The CDR3 has 15 residues. In nucleotides, the CDR3 is TGTGCCAGCAGTCAAGCGGGAGGCCACACAGATACGCAGTATTTT. Encoded protein: CASSQAGGHTDTQYF.

The rearrangement uses TRBV6-1 and TRBJ1-4; TRBD1 might be the D (5 bases). Trimming removed 2 bases at V and 7 bases at J, with 8 bases between. This CDR3 contains 13 residues. CDR1 MNHNS and CDR2 SASEGT come from the germline V gene. CDR3 residues: CASSESGSEKLFF. DNA of the CDR3: TGTGCCAGCAGTGAATCAGGGAGTGAAAAACTGTTTTTT.

A word on this clone: One end of the junction does not line up with germline, which may come from a read error. The V gene is TRBV20-1, the J gene TRBJ2-1; 10 bases agree with TRBD2. Germline V gene sequence: CDR1 DFQATT, CDR2 SNEGSKA (reference sequence). CDR3 length equals 15 residues. CDR3 region: CSARGAGGPYNGQFF. CDR3 nucleotide sequence: TGCAGTGCTAGAGGAGCGGGGGGGCCCTACAATGGGCAGTTCTTC.

This clone came up many times. This chain links TRBV2 with TRBJ1-6; 10 bases map to TRBD1. The CDR3 loop spans 15 amino acids. J lost 7 bases, V lost 2 bases, and 2 bases had no gene match. Germline V gene sequence: CDR1 SNHLY, CDR2 FYNNEI. Here the CDR3 reads CASSELGQGNSPLHF. The CDR3 region has the DNA TGTGCCAGCAGTGAATTGGGACAGGGGAATTCACCCCTCCACTTT.

This rearrangement joins TRBV20-1 to TRBJ1-6; D remains unclear. V lost 0 bases and J 11 bases, leaving 11 bases between the germline ends. CDR3 length: 13 residues. Germline V lookup: CDR1 DFQATT, CDR2 SNEGSKA (reference sequence). CDR3 in amino acids: CSARDPLGAPLHF. The CDR3 region has the DNA TGCAGTGCTAGAGATCCGCTTGGGGCACCCCTCCACTTT.